This T cell receptor beta chain was captured by sequencing in a study of cytomegalovirus exposure and HLA in healthy donors. V was clipped by 5 bases and J by 7 bases, with 13 bases between them. The CDR3 is 13 residues long. Germline lookup yields CDR1 SGHVS and CDR2 FNYEAQ. PCR used 60 Vbeta primers and 13 Jbeta primers. Measured with immunoSEQ multiplex PCR; TCRdb has only the in-frame clones, and not every one. The table lists some 240,000 clones, roughly 80% of them singletons. The sequenced sample consisted of PBMCs. The chain recombines TRBV7-6 with TRBJ2-3; the D is unclear. This TCR was recovered from a male donor in good health and CMV-seronegative. The CDR3 nucleotides read TGTGCCAGCAGCGTCGACTTGGCAAATACGCAGTATTTT. It yields the protein CASSVDLANTQYF.